This TCR beta chain derives from a study of CD8+CD57+ T cells in acquired aplastic anemia. Study background: Sorted CD4+ and CD8+ cells gave an average of approximately 3 ug of DNA.

Template material for TCR beta VDJ and CDR3 profiling consisted of genomic DNA. TCRdb ran MiXCR on the reads and lists one entry per CDR3 protein. The repertoire holds around 120,000 distinct CDR3 sequences, with 30% to 45% as singletons. All patients picked for sequencing had shown, by flow cytometry, an expansion of CD8+CD57+ cells. Every patient presented with severe acquired aplastic anemia. Trimming removed 5 bases from V and 3 bases from J; junction bases left unmatched: 6. The CDR3 runs to 15 residues. The germline CDR1 and CDR2 sequences are KGHDR and SFDVKD. Details on this clonotype: Its antigen is not known.

Broader study findings: Researchers report that around 31 CD8+ CDR3 sequences appeared in both patients and controls. Researchers reported that CD8+ Simpson's diversity was not significantly different in patients versus controls.

V is TRBV24-1 and J is TRBJ1-2; the match to TRBD1 covers 9 bases. This TCR was sampled from a human donor with aplastic anemia. Sequencing was performed on sorted CD4+, CD8+, or CD8+CD57+ T cells (not recorded which) from PBMCs. CDR3 region: CATSVPGQGDYGYTF. CDR3 nucleotide sequence: TGTGCCACCAGTGTGCCGGGACAGGGCGACTATGGCTACACCTTC.